This is a list of T cell receptor beta chains from one sample in a study of blood T cell repertoires in COVID-19. Only in-frame clones appear in the TCRdb table, and some are missing; sequencing was by immunoSEQ multiplex PCR. The sample has tens of thousands of clones, approximately 78% seen once. Sequencing was performed on peripheral blood. These receptors all come from a man aged 50-59 years with active or convalescent COVID-19. The CDR3 runs from the conserved cysteine through the conserved F or W. The D gene is left open where the match is weak. Some rows mark clone size as missing; the rest say once, few, many or name a class of expanded clone.

>TRBJ1-6|medium-sized|NA|TRBV2
CASTSPGSDSPLHF
TGTGCCAGCACCTCTCCAGGTTCAGATTCACCCCTCCACTTT
>TRBJ1-6|NA|TRBD1|TRBV28
CASSSGQGNNSPLHF
TGTGCCAGCAGTTCAGGACAGGGTAATAATTCACCCCTCCACTTT
>TRBJ1-5|NA|NA|TRBV5-1
CASSPGGGYEPQHF
TGCGCCAGCAGCCCCGGAGGCGGGTACGAGCCCCAGCATTTT
>TRBJ2-2|NA|NA|TRBV10-3
CAISVQGTGELFF
TGTGCCATCAGTGTTCAGGGTACCGGGGAGCTGTTTTTT
>TRBJ2-3|NA|TRBD2|TRBV28
CASSGGDRTDTQYF
TGTGCCAGCAGCGGGGGGGACCGCACAGATACGCAGTATTTT
>TRBJ2-7|few|TRBD2|TRBV28
CASRLPGGANEQYF
TGTGCCAGCAGATTACCGGGGGGTGCTAACGAGCAGTACTTC
>TRBJ2-5|NA|TRBD2|TRBV6-6
CASSGGLAGTETQYF
TGTGCCAGCAGTGGGGGACTAGCGGGGACAGAGACCCAGTACTTC
>TRBJ2-1|once|TRBD2|TRBV19
CASSFSGGAYNEQFF
TGTGCCAGTAGCTTTAGCGGGGGGGCCTACAATGAGCAGTTCTTC
>TRBJ2-7|few|NA|TRBV11-2
CASSYRTGGASYEQYF
TGTGCCAGCAGCTACCGAACAGGGGGGGCTTCCTACGAGCAGTACTTC
>TRBJ2-1|few|NA|TRBV5-5
CASSVDSGSYNEQFF
TGTGCCAGCAGCGTCGACTCCGGCTCCTACAATGAGCAGTTCTTC
>TRBJ2-1|NA|NA|TRBV5-8
CASRETGSNEQFF
TGTGCCAGCCGGGAGACAGGGTCCAATGAGCAGTTCTTC
>TRBJ2-1|NA|TRBD1|TRBV30
CAWSVDREVYNEQFF
TGTGCCTGGAGTGTGGACAGGGAGGTTTACAATGAGCAGTTCTTC
>TRBJ2-2|NA|NA|TRBV5-5
CASSLFQGRDGELFF
TGTGCCAGCAGCTTATTCCAGGGAAGGGACGGGGAGCTGTTTTTT
>TRBJ2-2|NA|NA|TRBV2
CASHLRAGELFF
TGTGCCAGCCACCTGAGGGCCGGGGAGCTGTTTTTT
>TRBJ2-1|once|NA|TRBV4-1
CASSQGSWVNEQFF
TGCGCCAGCAGCCAAGGGAGCTGGGTAAATGAGCAGTTCTTC
>TRBJ2-3|NA|NA|TRBV5-1
CASSRSDTDTQYF
TGCGCCAGCAGCAGGAGCGACACAGATACGCAGTATTTT
>TRBJ1-2|NA|NA|TRBV6-5
CASSFRDYGYTF
TGTGCCAGCAGTTTCAGGGACTATGGCTACACCTTC
>TRBJ1-2|NA|NA|TRBV5-5
CASSLGQPPVPYTF
TGTGCCAGCAGCTTGGGACAGCCCCCGGTCCCCTACACCTTC
>TRBJ2-5|NA|NA|TRBV2
CASGKTRETQYF
TGTGCCAGCGGGAAGACTAGAGAGACCCAGTACTTC
>TRBJ2-1|NA|TRBD1|TRBV10-2
CASSLPGQGSNEQFF
TGCGCCAGCAGCCTTCCGGGACAGGGTAGCAATGAGCAGTTCTTC
>TRBJ1-2|NA|NA|TRBV12-3/TRBV12-4
CASSLRGGYGYTF
TGTGCCAGCAGTTTAAGGGGAGGCTATGGCTACACCTTC
>TRBJ2-3|NA|TRBD2|TRBV19
CASSIRGGGSDTQYF
TGTGCCAGTAGTATACGTGGGGGGGGTTCAGATACGCAGTATTTT
>TRBJ1-6|many|TRBD1|TRBV10-1
CASSGGGTGDNSPLHF
TGCGCCAGCAGTGGAGGGGGGACAGGGGATAATTCACCCCTCCACTTT
>TRBJ2-1|NA|TRBD1|TRBV29-1
CSTGQGATNEQFF
TGCAGCACCGGACAGGGCGCCACAAATGAGCAGTTCTTC
>TRBJ2-7|NA|TRBD2|TRBV6-5
CASNKDGGSSYEQYF
TGTGCCAGCAACAAAGACGGGGGGTCGTCCTACGAGCAGTACTTC
>TRBJ2-1|NA|NA|TRBV7-9
CASSLQLQGLNEQFF
TGTGCCAGCAGCTTACAGTTGCAGGGGCTCAATGAGCAGTTCTTC
>TRBJ2-3|NA|NA|TRBV5-1
CASSLGGLATDTQYF
TGCGCCAGCAGCTTGGGGGGCCTGGCCACAGATACGCAGTATTTT
>TRBJ2-5|NA|TRBD2|TRBV15
CATGGENPGLARETQYF
TGTGCCACCGGGGGAGAAAATCCGGGACTAGCCCGCGAGACCCAGTACTTC
>TRBJ1-1|NA|TRBD1|TRBV13
CASSRQGGGTEAFF
TGTGCCAGCAGCCGACAGGGGGGCGGCACTGAAGCTTTCTTT
>TRBJ1-5|NA|TRBD1|TRBV30
CAWRGQPNQPQHF
TGTGCCTGGAGGGGACAGCCTAATCAGCCCCAGCATTTT
>TRBJ2-5|NA|TRBD2|TRBV11-2
CASSLALAGGGEETQYF
TGTGCCAGCAGCTTAGCTCTAGCGGGGGGCGGGGAAGAGACCCAGTACTTC
>TRBJ2-2|NA|TRBD1|TRBV24-1
CATTHSGTGNNGELFF
TGTGCCACCACCCACTCAGGGACAGGGAATAACGGGGAGCTGTTTTTT
>TRBJ1-5|NA|NA|TRBV19
CASSIEVGGQPQHF
TGTGCCAGTAGTATTGAGGTAGGGGGTCAGCCCCAGCATTTT
>TRBJ1-5|NA|TRBD1|TRBV2
CASSVGQMRFVNQPQHF
TGTGCCAGCAGTGTGGGACAGATGAGATTCGTTAATCAGCCCCAGCATTTT
>TRBJ1-6|NA|TRBD1|TRBV9
CASSGQGDNSPLHF
TGTGCCAGCAGCGGACAGGGTGATAATTCACCCCTCCACTTT
>TRBJ2-2|NA|NA|TRBV28
CASRSTGELFF
TGTGCCAGCAGGAGTACCGGGGAGCTGTTTTTT
>TRBJ2-1|NA|NA|TRBV11-3
CASSLGKTGKDEQFF
TGTGCCAGCAGCCTAGGAAAAACAGGGAAAGACGAGCAGTTCTTC
>TRBJ2-3|NA|NA|TRBV12-3/TRBV12-4
CASTRGAGDTQYF
TGTGCCAGCACCCGAGGAGCGGGAGATACGCAGTATTTT
>TRBJ1-6|NA|TRBD1|TRBV10-1
CASSEGRGPVPLHF
TGCGCCAGCAGTGAGGGCAGGGGGCCAGTTCCCCTCCACTTT
>TRBJ2-5|NA|TRBD1|TRBV29-1
CSVEGTGVAETQYF
TGCAGCGTTGAGGGGACAGGGGTGGCGGAGACCCAGTACTTC
>TRBJ1-5|NA|NA|TRBV15
CATKIGGGNQPQHF
TGTGCCACCAAAATCGGAGGGGGCAATCAGCCCCAGCATTTT
>TRBJ1-1|NA|NA|TRBV12-3/TRBV12-4
CASSETSNTEAFF
TGTGCCAGCAGCGAAACTTCGAACACTGAAGCTTTCTTT
>TRBJ1-1|NA|NA|TRBV11-2
CASSLEEDTEAFF
TGTGCCAGCAGCTTAGAGGAGGACACTGAAGCTTTCTTT
>TRBJ2-7|NA|TRBD1|TRBV5-4
CASSLAAGGVYEQYF
TGTGCCAGCAGCTTGGCGGCAGGGGGTGTCTACGAGCAGTACTTC
>TRBJ2-1|NA|TRBD2|TRBV7-6
CASSPGGGPNNEQFF
TGTGCCAGCAGCCCCGGCGGGGGGCCCAACAATGAGCAGTTCTTC